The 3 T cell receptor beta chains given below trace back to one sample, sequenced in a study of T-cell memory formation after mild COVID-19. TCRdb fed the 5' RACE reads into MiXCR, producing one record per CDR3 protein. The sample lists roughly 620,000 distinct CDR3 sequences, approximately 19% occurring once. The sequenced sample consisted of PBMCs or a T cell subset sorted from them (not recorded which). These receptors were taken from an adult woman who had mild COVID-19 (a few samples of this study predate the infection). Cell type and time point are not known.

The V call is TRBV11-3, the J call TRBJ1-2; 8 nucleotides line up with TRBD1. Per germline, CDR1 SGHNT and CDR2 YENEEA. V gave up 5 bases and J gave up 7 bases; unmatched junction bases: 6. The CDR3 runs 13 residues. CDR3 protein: CASSQQGDSGYTF. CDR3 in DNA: TGTGCCAGCAGCCAACAGGGGGACAGTGGCTACACCTTC.

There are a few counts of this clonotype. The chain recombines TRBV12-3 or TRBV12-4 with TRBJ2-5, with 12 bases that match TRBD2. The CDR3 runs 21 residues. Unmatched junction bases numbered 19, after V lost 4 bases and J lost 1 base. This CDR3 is CASSSRSLAGGPGEGQETQYF. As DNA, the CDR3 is TGTGCCAGCAGTTCCCGAAGCCTAGCGGGAGGGCCTGGGGAGGGCCAAGAGACCCAGTACTTC.

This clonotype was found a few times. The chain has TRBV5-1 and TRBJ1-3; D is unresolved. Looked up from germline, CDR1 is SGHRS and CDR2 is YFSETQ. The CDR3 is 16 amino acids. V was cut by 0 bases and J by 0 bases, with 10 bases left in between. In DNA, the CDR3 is TGCGCCAGCAGCTTGGCCGGACCCACCTCTGGAAACACCATATATTTT. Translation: CASSLAGPTSGNTIYF.